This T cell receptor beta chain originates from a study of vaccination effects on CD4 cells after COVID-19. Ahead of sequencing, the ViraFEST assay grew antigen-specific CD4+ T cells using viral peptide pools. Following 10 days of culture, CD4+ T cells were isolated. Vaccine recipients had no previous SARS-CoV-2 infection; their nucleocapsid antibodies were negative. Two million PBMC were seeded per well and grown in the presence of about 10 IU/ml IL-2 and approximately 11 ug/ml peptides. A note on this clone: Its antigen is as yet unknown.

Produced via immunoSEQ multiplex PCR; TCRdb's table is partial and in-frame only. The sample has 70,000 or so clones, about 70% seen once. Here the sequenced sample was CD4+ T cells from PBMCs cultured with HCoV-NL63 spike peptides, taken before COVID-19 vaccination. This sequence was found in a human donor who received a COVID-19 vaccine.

The CDR3 sequence: CASSPLDRPYGYTF. CDR3 DNA: TGTGCCAGCAGCCCCCTAGACAGACCCTATGGCTACACCTTC. The chain is built from TRBV3-1 (or the pseudogene TRBV3-2) and TRBJ1-2; weak D call: TRBD1 (5 bases). CDR1 and CDR2 (germline): LGHDT, YNNKEL (reference sequence). This CDR3 is built from 14 residues. The V end lost 4 bases, the J end lost 4 bases, and 13 bases lay between the germline ends.